The T cell receptor beta chain under discussion was sequenced for a study of T cell changes during pregnancy in multiple sclerosis (dated by TCRdb to the late 2010s). A note on the overall study: Changes in the T cell repertoire over the course of pregnancy were examined in this study in women with multiple sclerosis.

Including the terminal cysteine and phenylalanine, the CDR3 comprises 13 residues. The DNA shown is the 39-base CDR3, in frame from base 1. CDR1 is given as MNHEY and CDR2 as SMNVEV, both from the germline V gene (reference sequence). V is shortened by 5 bases, J by 3 bases, and the region joining them spans 10 bases. The library was generated by the immunoSEQ multiplex PCR assay. This immuneACCESS table, as held by TCRdb, lists in-frame sequences with V and J called but not all clones. Of the missing ones, under half trace to an unresolved V gene in checked studies; the others have no known cause. This sample holds about 40,000 clones; around 93% were observed only once. In total, the top ten clones hold roughly 0.75% of the sample. For this clone: What this receptor recognizes is not known. Within one base of it there is no much larger clone, and no base qualities were kept.

The receptor was isolated from a female donor with multiple sclerosis, enrolled in a pregnancy study. The sample in question was CD4+ T cells from peripheral blood mononuclear cells, obtained before pregnancy. This sequence uses TRBV27 and TRBJ1-2; no confident D gene assignment can be made. The CDR3 loop reads CASSASVDYGYTF. The DNA sequence is given as TGTGCCAGCAGTGCTTCAGTCGACTATGGCTACACCTTC.